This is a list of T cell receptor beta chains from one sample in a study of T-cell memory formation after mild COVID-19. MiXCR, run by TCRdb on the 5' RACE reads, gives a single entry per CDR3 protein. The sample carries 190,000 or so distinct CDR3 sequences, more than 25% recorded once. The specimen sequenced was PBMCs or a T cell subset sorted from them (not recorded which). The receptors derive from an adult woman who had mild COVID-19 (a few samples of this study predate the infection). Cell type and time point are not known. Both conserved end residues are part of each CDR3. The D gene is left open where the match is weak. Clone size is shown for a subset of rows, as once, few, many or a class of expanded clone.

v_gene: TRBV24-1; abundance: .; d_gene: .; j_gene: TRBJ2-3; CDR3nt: TGTGCCACCAGTGATCCCCTGGACCCCACAGATACGCAGTATTTT; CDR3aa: CATSDPLDPTDTQYF
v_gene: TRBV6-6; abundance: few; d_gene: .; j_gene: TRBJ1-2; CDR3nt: TGTGCCAGCAGTTACTCGACGTCAGGGGTGGGTAGCTACACCTTC; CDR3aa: CASSYSTSGVGSYTF
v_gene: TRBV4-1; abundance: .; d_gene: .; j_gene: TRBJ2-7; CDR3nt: TGCGCCAGCAGCCCAGGAGGGTCCGGGGGGAAGGGGGACTACGAGCAGTACTTC; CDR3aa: CASSPGGSGGKGDYEQYF
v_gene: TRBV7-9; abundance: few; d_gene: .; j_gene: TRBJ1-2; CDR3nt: TGTGCCAGCAGCCCGGTTGGTAGAGGCGATGCTAACTATGGCTACACCTTC; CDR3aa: CASSPVGRGDANYGYTF
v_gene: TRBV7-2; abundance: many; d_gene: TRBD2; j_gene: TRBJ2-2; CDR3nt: TGTGCCAGCAGCTTTAGCGGGGGGGCTATCACCGGGGAGCTGTTTTTT; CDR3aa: CASSFSGGAITGELFF
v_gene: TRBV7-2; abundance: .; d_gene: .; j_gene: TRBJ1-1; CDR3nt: TGTGCCAGCAGCGTAGGCCATCCGTTCGGAGCTTTCTTT; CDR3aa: CASSVGHPFGAFF
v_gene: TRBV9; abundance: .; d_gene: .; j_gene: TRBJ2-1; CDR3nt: TGTGCCAGCAGCCCCCGGGGCTTCCGCCCCTACAATGAGCAGTTCTTC; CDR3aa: CASSPRGFRPYNEQFF
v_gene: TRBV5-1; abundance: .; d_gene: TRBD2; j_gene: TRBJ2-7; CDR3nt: TGCGCCAGCAGCTTGGTATCTTCGGGAGCGGGAGACTACGAGCAGTACTTC; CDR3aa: CASSLVSSGAGDYEQYF
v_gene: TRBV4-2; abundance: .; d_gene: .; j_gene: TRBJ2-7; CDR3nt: TGTGCCAGCAGCCCCGACTCTACTACTTACTACGAGCAGTACTTC; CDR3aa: CASSPDSTTYYEQYF
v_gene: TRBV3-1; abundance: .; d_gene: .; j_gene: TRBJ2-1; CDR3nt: TGTGCCAGCAGCCAAACCGGGACTTACGACTACAATGAGCAGTTCTTC; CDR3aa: CASSQTGTYDYNEQFF
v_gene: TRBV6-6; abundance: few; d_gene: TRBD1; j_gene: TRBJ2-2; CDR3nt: TGTGCCAGCAGCTCCGGGACAGGACGGACCGGGGAGCTGTTTTTT; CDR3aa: CASSSGTGRTGELFF
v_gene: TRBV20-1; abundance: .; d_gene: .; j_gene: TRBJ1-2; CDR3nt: TGCAGTGCTAGCCGAGGGTGGGTCTCCTATGGCTACACCTTC; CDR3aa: CSASRGWVSYGYTF
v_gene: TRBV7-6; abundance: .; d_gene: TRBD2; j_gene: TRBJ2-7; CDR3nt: TGTGCCAGCAGCTTAGGACCTAGCGGCAAAACCTACGAGCAGTACTTC; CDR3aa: CASSLGPSGKTYEQYF
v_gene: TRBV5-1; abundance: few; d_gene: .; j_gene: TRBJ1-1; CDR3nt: TGCGCCAGCAGCAGTGATACGGGGCAAGCTTTCTTT; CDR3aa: CASSSDTGQAFF
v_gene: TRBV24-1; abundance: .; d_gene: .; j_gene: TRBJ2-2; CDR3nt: TGTGCCACCAAGAGGGGTACGGACACCGGGGAGCTGTTTTTT; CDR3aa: CATKRGTDTGELFF
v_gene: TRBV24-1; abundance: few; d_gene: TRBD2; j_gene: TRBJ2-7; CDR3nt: TGTGCCACCAGTGCGTGGGCGGGAGGCGGAGTTTTC; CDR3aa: CATSAWAGGGVF
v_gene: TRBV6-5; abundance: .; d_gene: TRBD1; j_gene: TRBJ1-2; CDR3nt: TGTGCCAGCAGTGGACAGGGGGTGAGAAAAGGCTACACCTTC; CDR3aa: CASSGQGVRKGYTF
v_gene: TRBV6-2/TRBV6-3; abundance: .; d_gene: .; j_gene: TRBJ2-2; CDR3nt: TGTGCCAGCAGCTGGGGGGCCGGGGAGCTGTTTTTT; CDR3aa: CASSWGAGELFF
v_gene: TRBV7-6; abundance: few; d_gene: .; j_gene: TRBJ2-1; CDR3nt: TGTGCCAGCAGCCCTACCCCGCTGCGAAATGAGCAGTTCTTC; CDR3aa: CASSPTPLRNEQFF
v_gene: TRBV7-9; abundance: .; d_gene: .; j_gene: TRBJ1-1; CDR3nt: TGTGCCAGCAGCCCAAGTTACACTGAAGCTTTCTTT; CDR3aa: CASSPSYTEAFF
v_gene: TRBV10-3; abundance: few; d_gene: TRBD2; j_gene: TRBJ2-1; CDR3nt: TGTGCCATCAGTGAGGAGGGACTAGCCTTAAATGAGCAGTTCTTC; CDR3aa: CAISEEGLALNEQFF
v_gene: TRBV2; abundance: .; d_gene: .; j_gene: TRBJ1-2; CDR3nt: TGTGCCAGCACCCCCGGGAGGATAAGTGGCTACACCTTC; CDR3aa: CASTPGRISGYTF
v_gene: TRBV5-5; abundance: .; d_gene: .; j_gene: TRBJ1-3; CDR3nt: TGTGCCAGCAGCCTGACCGCACTGTTGGGGTCTGGAAACACCATATATTTT; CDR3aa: CASSLTALLGSGNTIYF
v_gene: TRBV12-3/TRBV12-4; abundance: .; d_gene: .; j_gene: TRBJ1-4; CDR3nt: TGTGCCAGCAGTTTAAGGGGACCGGCGGCTAATGAAAAACTGTTTTTT; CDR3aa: CASSLRGPAANEKLFF